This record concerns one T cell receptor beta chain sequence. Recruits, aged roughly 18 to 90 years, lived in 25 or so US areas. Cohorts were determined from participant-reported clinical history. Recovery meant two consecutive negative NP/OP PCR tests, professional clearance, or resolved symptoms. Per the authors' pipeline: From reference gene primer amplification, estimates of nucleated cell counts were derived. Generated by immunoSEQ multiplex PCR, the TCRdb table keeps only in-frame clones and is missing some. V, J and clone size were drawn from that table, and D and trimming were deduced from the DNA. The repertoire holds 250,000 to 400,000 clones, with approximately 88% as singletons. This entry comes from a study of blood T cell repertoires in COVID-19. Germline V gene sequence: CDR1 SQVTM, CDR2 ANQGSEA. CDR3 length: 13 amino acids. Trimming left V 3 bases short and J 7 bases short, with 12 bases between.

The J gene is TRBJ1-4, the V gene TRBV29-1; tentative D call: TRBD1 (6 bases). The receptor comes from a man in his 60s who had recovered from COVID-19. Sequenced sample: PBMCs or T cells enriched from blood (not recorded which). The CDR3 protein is CSVDSGVGEKLFF. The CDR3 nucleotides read TGCAGCGTTGATTCAGGGGTTGGTGAAAAACTGTTTTTT.